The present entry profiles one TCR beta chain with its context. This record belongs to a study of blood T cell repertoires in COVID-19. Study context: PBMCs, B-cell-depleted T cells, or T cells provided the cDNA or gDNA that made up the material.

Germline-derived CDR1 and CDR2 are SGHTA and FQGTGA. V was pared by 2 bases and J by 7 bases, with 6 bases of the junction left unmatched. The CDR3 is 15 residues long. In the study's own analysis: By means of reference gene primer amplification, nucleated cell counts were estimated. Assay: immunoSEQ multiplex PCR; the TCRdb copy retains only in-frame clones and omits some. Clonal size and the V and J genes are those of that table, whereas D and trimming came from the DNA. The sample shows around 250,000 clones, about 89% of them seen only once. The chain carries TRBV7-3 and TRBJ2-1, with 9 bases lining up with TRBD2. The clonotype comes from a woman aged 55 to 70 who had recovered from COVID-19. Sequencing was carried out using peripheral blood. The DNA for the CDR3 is TGTGCCAGCAGCTTAGGAGCGGGGGGCGGAAATGAGCAGTTCTTC. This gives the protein CASSLGAGGGNEQFF.